The next 17 T cell receptor beta chains were all read from a single sample in a study of cytomegalovirus exposure and HLA in healthy donors. Vbeta (60) and Jbeta (13) primers were used in the PCR. Measured with immunoSEQ multiplex PCR; TCRdb has only the in-frame clones, and not every one. The repertoire holds more than 90,000 clones, about three quarters seen once, with over 6% in the top ten. Sequenced material: PBMCs. The receptors originated from a man in his forties in good health and CMV-seropositive.

The rearrangement joins TRBV27 to TRBJ2-3, with 14 bases identical to TRBD2. Germline V gives CDR1 MNHEY, CDR2 SMNVEV (reference sequence). Losses at the gene ends were 8 bases for V and 4 bases for J; bases not matched to a gene: 5. CDR3 length equals 15 residues. The DNA for the CDR3 is TGTGCCAGCCGGGGACTAGCGGGAGACGCAGATACGCAGTATTTT. The encoded protein is CASRGLAGDADTQYF.

The V gene is TRBV10-1, the J gene TRBJ1-2; 7 bases line up with TRBD1. This CDR3 region has 13 residues. V shed 6 bases, J shed 0 bases, and the junction held 1 base outside the gene matches. Germline V gives CDR1 WNHNN, CDR2 SYGVQD (reference sequence). This CDR3 is CASSGQANYGYTF. CDR3 DNA: TGCGCCAGCAGCGGACAGGCTAACTATGGCTACACCTTC.

The J gene is TRBJ2-3, the V gene TRBV7-2; a weak D match, TRBD2 (6 bases). The CDR3 contains 14 residues. Germline CDR1 reads SGHTA; CDR2 reads FQGNSA. The V gene lost 5 bases and the J gene lost 5 bases, with 14 bases spanning the gap. The CDR3 sequence: CASSQGLPIDTQYF. In nucleotides, the CDR3 is TGTGCCAGCAGCCAGGGACTCCCCATAGATACGCAGTATTTT.

V gene TRBV6-1 combines with J gene TRBJ2-3; tentative D call: TRBD1 (5 bases). The CDR3 is 14 amino acids. The germline V and J ends were trimmed by 8 bases and 2 bases, with 14 bases remaining between them. The germline V gene has CDR1 MNHNS and CDR2 SASEGT. The CDR3 bases are TGTGCCAGCCAGGGCGCAGGGTCCACAGATACGCAGTATTTT. It translates to CASQGAGSTDTQYF.

The chain combines TRBV9 with TRBJ2-3; 8 nucleotides line up with TRBD2. The CDR3 is made up of 13 amino acids. Unmatched junction bases numbered 4, after V lost 4 bases and J lost 6 bases. CDR1 is SGDLS, CDR2 YYNGEE, per germline. This CDR3 reads CASSPTSVDTQYF. The CDR3 coding sequence is TGTGCCAGCAGCCCGACTAGCGTGGATACGCAGTATTTT.

The chain uses TRBV5-1 and TRBJ2-3, with 10 bases matching TRBD2. The germline V gene has CDR1 SGHRS and CDR2 YFSETQ. This CDR3 is built from 15 residues. After removal of 3 bases from V and 2 bases from J, the junction contained 3 bases not matched to a gene. CDR3 coding DNA: TGCGCCAGCAGCTCCGGGACTAGCGCCACAGATACGCAGTATTTT. It translates to CASSSGTSATDTQYF.

This rearrangement joins TRBV14 to TRBJ1-1; D not resolved. Trimming pared 1 base from V and 1 base from J, leaving 7 bases between. The germline V gene has CDR1 SGHDN and CDR2 FVKESK. This CDR3 has 14 residues. CDR3 in amino acids: CASSQVQSNTEAFF. In DNA, the CDR3 is TGTGCCAGCAGCCAAGTTCAATCGAACACTGAAGCTTTCTTT.

The chain combines TRBV6-1 with TRBJ1-6; 7 bases are shared with TRBD1. The CDR3 length is 13 residues. CDR1 MNHNS and CDR2 SASEGT come from the germline V gene. The V segment lost 8 bases and the J segment 7 bases; nucleotides outside the gene matches: 5. CDR3 in DNA: TGTGCCAGCTTCCGGGACAGCAATTCACCCCTCCACTTT. Translating it yields CASFRDSNSPLHF.

The genes are TRBV6-1 and TRBJ2-7; TRBD1 matches 12 bases. The CDR3 covers 15 residues. V was clipped by 6 bases and J by 3 bases; unmatched bases: 6. Germline assignment: CDR1 MNHNS and CDR2 SASEGT. CDR3 protein: CASSLGTGGYYEQYF. As DNA, the CDR3 is TGTGCCAGCAGCCTCGGGACAGGGGGCTACTACGAGCAGTACTTC.

The CDR3 sequence is CASSPLLAASSYNEQFF. For the CDR3, the DNA is TGTGCCAGCAGCCCCCTCTTAGCGGCAAGCTCCTACAATGAGCAGTTCTTC. The chain is built from TRBV7-3 and TRBJ2-1, with D perhaps TRBD2 (6 bases). Trimming removed 5 bases at V and 0 bases at J, with 17 bases between. This CDR3 has 17 residues. From germline, CDR1 is SGHTA and CDR2 FQGTGA.

The chain joins TRBV7-6 to TRBJ2-1; 10 nucleotides match TRBD2. Per germline, CDR1 SGHVS and CDR2 FNYEAQ. The CDR3 is 14 residues long. V shed 5 bases and J 8 bases; nucleotides not matched to a gene: 6. CDR3 amino acids: CASSPSGSFDEQFF. CDR3 coding DNA: TGTGCCAGCAGCCCTAGCGGGAGTTTCGATGAGCAGTTCTTC. Complete variable domain (other parts from reference TRBV7-6 and TRBJ2-1): GAGVSQSPRYKVTKRGQDVALRCDPISGHVSLYWYRQALGQGPEFLTYFNYEAQQDKSGLPNDRFSAERPEGSISTLTIQRTEQRDSAMYRCASSPSGSFDEQFFGPGTRLTVL.

V and J are TRBV4-1 and TRBJ1-2, with no clear D. With 1 base removed from V and 4 bases from J, the gap between germline ends came to 7 bases. CDR1 MGHRA and CDR2 YSYEKL come from the germline V gene. The CDR3 totals 13 residues. Here the CDR3 reads CASSQGRSYGYTF. The CDR3 DNA reads TGCGCCAGCAGCCAAGGGCGGTCCTATGGCTACACCTTC.

The chain employs TRBV28 and TRBJ2-7; 7 nucleotides match TRBD2. The V segment lost 3 bases and the J segment 5 bases; nucleotides outside the gene matches: 7. The V gene's germline CDR1 is MDHEN and CDR2 SYDVKM. The CDR3 has 14 amino acids. CDR3 residues: CASSLRRESHEQYF. CDR3 DNA sequence: TGTGCCAGCAGTTTGCGGCGGGAGAGCCACGAGCAGTACTTC.

V usage is TRBV6-1 and J usage is TRBJ1-6; no clear D gene. The CDR3 is 14 amino acids. With 3 bases removed from V and 7 bases from J, the gap between germline ends came to 10 bases. The germline V gene encodes CDR1 MNHNS and CDR2 SASEGT. The CDR3 coding sequence is TGTGCCAGCAGTGAGGTGGGCACCAATTCACCCCTCCACTTT. Its translation is CASSEVGTNSPLHF.

The chain combines TRBV6-5 with TRBJ2-7; possibly TRBD1 for D (5 bases). The V gene lost 7 bases and the J gene lost 0 bases, with 16 bases spanning the gap. Germline V lookup: CDR1 MNHEY, CDR2 SVGAGI. The length of the CDR3 is 15 residues. For the CDR3, the DNA is TGTGCCAGCAAGAGGTGGCAGGGCAGCTCCTACGAGCAGTACTTC. Its translation is CASKRWQGSSYEQYF.

This chain joins TRBV7-2 and TRBJ1-3, with 9 bases matching TRBD1. Unmatched junction bases numbered 2, after V lost 1 base and J lost 4 bases. The CDR3 covers 15 residues. The germline CDR1 and CDR2 sequences are SGHTA and FQGNSA. CDR3 region: CASSLGGQGGNTIYF. CDR3 coding DNA: TGTGCCAGCAGCTTAGGGGGACAGGGCGGAAACACCATATATTTT.

The chain uses TRBV29-1 and TRBJ1-4; 10 nucleotides match TRBD1. Unmatched junction bases numbered 10, after V lost 4 bases and J lost 5 bases. The CDR3 consists of 16 residues. Germline V gives CDR1 SQVTM, CDR2 ANQGSEA. Written as DNA, the CDR3 is TGCAGCGTTGGGGGATTGGGACAGGGGATGAATGAAAAACTGTTTTTT. It encodes CSVGGLGQGMNEKLFF.